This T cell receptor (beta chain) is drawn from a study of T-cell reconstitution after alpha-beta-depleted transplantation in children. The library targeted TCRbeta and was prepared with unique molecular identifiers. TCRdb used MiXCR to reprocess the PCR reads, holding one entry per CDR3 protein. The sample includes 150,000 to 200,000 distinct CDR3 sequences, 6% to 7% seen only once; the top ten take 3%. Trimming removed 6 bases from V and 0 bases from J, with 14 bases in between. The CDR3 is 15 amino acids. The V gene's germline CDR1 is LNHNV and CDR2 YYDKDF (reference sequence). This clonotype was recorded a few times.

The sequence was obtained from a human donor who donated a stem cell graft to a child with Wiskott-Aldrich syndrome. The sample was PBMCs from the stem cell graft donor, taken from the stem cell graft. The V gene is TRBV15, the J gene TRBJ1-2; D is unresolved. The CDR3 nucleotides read TGTGCCACCAGTTTTGGCCGTCAAGCTAACTATGGCTACACCTTC. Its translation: CATSFGRQANYGYTF.